The source of this T cell receptor (beta chain) is a study of blood T cells in healthy people across ages. It was with a sample-barcoded 5' primer and a J-beta primer mix that a second PCR of about 6 to 11 cycles was run. Every cDNA molecule carried a tag from a template-switch adaptor bearing 12 random nucleotides. Each single sample gave us at least 3 million CDR3-containing paired-end reads. TCRdb passed the 5' RACE reads through MiXCR, listing each CDR3 protein once. Among approximately 1,000,000 distinct CDR3 sequences listed, 35% to 50% were seen once. What was sequenced was blood. The clonotype comes from a woman aged 55-70 years in good health.

CDR3 DNA sequence: TGTGCCAGCAGCCCCGAGGACCTTTTACGACAGCTCAATAATGAAAAACTGTTTTTT. This translates into CASSPEDLLRQLNNEKLFF. The rearrangement joins TRBV7-9 to TRBJ1-4, with D possibly TRBD1 on 5 matching bases. Trimming took 5 bases from V and 4 from J, leaving 26 bases between them. This CDR3 region has 19 residues. Germline lookup yields CDR1 SEHNR and CDR2 FQNEAQ (reference sequence).